This is a list of T cell receptor beta chains from one sample in a study of blood T cell repertoires in COVID-19. The table came from immunoSEQ multiplex PCR; TCRdb's copy has only in-frame clones and leaves some out. The repertoire consists of approximately 160,000 clones, with over 85% occurring once and the leading ten covering 1.5% to 2.5%. The sequenced sample consisted of peripheral blood. These receptors originate from an older woman with COVID-19, enrolled during active disease. The conserved cysteine and the conserved F or W are not part of the CDR3 here. Fields, in order: J gene, V gene, clone size, CDR3 protein. Clone sizes are given selectively: once, few, many, or a class where the clone is expanded.

j_gene: TRBJ1-5; v_gene: TRBV25-1; abundance: NA; CDR3aa: ASSGRDTGPQH
j_gene: TRBJ2-5; v_gene: TRBV9; abundance: NA; CDR3aa: ASSVGTVQETQY
j_gene: TRBJ1-5; v_gene: TRBV4-3; abundance: once; CDR3aa: ASLTPTGNNQPQH
j_gene: TRBJ1-1; v_gene: TRBV5-1; abundance: NA; CDR3aa: ASSLSFGTQAF
j_gene: TRBJ1-1; v_gene: TRBV6-1; abundance: NA; CDR3aa: ASSDGQMNTEAF
j_gene: TRBJ1-5; v_gene: TRBV19; abundance: few; CDR3aa: ASSVGLREGNQPQH
j_gene: TRBJ2-7; v_gene: TRBV7-9; abundance: NA; CDR3aa: ASNPQGTYEQY
j_gene: TRBJ2-1; v_gene: TRBV7-9; abundance: NA; CDR3aa: ASSDTLQGNEQF
j_gene: TRBJ2-4; v_gene: TRBV6-6; abundance: once; CDR3aa: ASSYASWNIQY
j_gene: TRBJ2-7; v_gene: TRBV27; abundance: NA; CDR3aa: ASSLLRDRGWGEQY
j_gene: TRBJ2-3; v_gene: TRBV5-1; abundance: NA; CDR3aa: ASSLERGDDTQY
j_gene: TRBJ1-2; v_gene: TRBV6-5; abundance: NA; CDR3aa: ASSKSTGLGNGYT
j_gene: TRBJ2-1; v_gene: TRBV4-1; abundance: NA; CDR3aa: ASSQGQETYNEQF
j_gene: TRBJ2-3; v_gene: TRBV9; abundance: NA; CDR3aa: ASSVGLAENTDTQY
j_gene: TRBJ2-1; v_gene: TRBV7-8; abundance: once; CDR3aa: ASSPPGQGIDEQF
j_gene: TRBJ1-2; v_gene: TRBV2; abundance: NA; CDR3aa: ASSPNEQGGGYT
j_gene: TRBJ1-2; v_gene: TRBV29-1; abundance: NA; CDR3aa: SAAMGQTRGYT
j_gene: TRBJ2-2; v_gene: TRBV7-2; abundance: NA; CDR3aa: ASSPIQGAGELF
j_gene: TRBJ1-2; v_gene: TRBV6-2/TRBV6-3; abundance: NA; CDR3aa: ASSQDSNYGYT
j_gene: TRBJ2-7; v_gene: TRBV27; abundance: NA; CDR3aa: ASSAGQGFYEQY
j_gene: TRBJ2-3; v_gene: TRBV18; abundance: NA; CDR3aa: ASSIGPDYTDTQY
j_gene: TRBJ2-7; v_gene: TRBV27; abundance: NA; CDR3aa: ASSLNRVGYEQY
j_gene: TRBJ1-4; v_gene: TRBV29-1; abundance: NA; CDR3aa: SVNRDSSEKLF
j_gene: TRBJ2-7; v_gene: TRBV18; abundance: NA; CDR3aa: ASSPSGEQY
j_gene: TRBJ1-3; v_gene: TRBV18; abundance: NA; CDR3aa: ASSPGTESRNTIY
j_gene: TRBJ1-4; v_gene: TRBV27; abundance: NA; CDR3aa: ASSPRILQTVSTGEKLF
j_gene: TRBJ2-7; v_gene: TRBV7-2; abundance: NA; CDR3aa: ASSLVGPVAYEQY
j_gene: TRBJ2-5; v_gene: TRBV27; abundance: NA; CDR3aa: ASSLNRGEETQY
j_gene: TRBJ2-5; v_gene: TRBV12-3/TRBV12-4; abundance: NA; CDR3aa: ASRQGAGETQY
j_gene: TRBJ1-2; v_gene: TRBV3-1/TRBV3-2; abundance: once; CDR3aa: ASSQGTGGNGYT
j_gene: TRBJ1-6; v_gene: TRBV28; abundance: few; CDR3aa: ASSPVPGQAEGPLH
j_gene: TRBJ2-7; v_gene: TRBV12-3/TRBV12-4; abundance: NA; CDR3aa: ASTLSVYEQY
j_gene: TRBJ2-1; v_gene: TRBV7-2; abundance: NA; CDR3aa: ASRADREQF
j_gene: TRBJ1-6; v_gene: TRBV11-1; abundance: once; CDR3aa: ASGERNASPLH
j_gene: TRBJ1-5; v_gene: TRBV5-6; abundance: NA; CDR3aa: ASSLEGRGGNQPQH
j_gene: TRBJ1-5; v_gene: TRBV27; abundance: NA; CDR3aa: ASSSTVEPQH
j_gene: TRBJ2-7; v_gene: TRBV5-4; abundance: NA; CDR3aa: ASSLGTGYEQY
j_gene: TRBJ2-5; v_gene: TRBV7-2; abundance: NA; CDR3aa: ASGSFPRGREETQY
j_gene: TRBJ1-2; v_gene: TRBV19; abundance: once; CDR3aa: ASSPDRDNYGYT
j_gene: TRBJ2-7; v_gene: TRBV19; abundance: NA; CDR3aa: ASSYSSTPYEQY
j_gene: TRBJ1-1; v_gene: TRBV10-3; abundance: NA; CDR3aa: AISESTGDTEAF
j_gene: TRBJ1-1; v_gene: TRBV11-2; abundance: NA; CDR3aa: ASSLGWDRGIPNTEAF
j_gene: TRBJ1-1; v_gene: TRBV7-2; abundance: NA; CDR3aa: ASSLQGTITEAF
j_gene: TRBJ1-3; v_gene: TRBV29-1; abundance: NA; CDR3aa: SVADSSGNTIY
j_gene: TRBJ2-5; v_gene: TRBV19; abundance: NA; CDR3aa: ASSISGTSRETQY
j_gene: TRBJ1-6; v_gene: TRBV6-2/TRBV6-3; abundance: NA; CDR3aa: ASSFRTGTNNSPLH
j_gene: TRBJ1-3; v_gene: TRBV18; abundance: NA; CDR3aa: ASSPSTGEYGNTIY
j_gene: TRBJ2-4; v_gene: TRBV6-2/TRBV6-3; abundance: NA; CDR3aa: ASSFIAKNIQY
j_gene: TRBJ2-7; v_gene: TRBV3-1/TRBV3-2; abundance: NA; CDR3aa: ASSQGGGGPYEQY
j_gene: TRBJ1-1; v_gene: TRBV11-2; abundance: NA; CDR3aa: ASSLDGTANTEAF
j_gene: TRBJ2-7; v_gene: TRBV20-1; abundance: NA; CDR3aa: SASKAGGEQY
j_gene: TRBJ1-2; v_gene: TRBV7-9; abundance: NA; CDR3aa: ASSVTGIDYT
j_gene: TRBJ1-5; v_gene: TRBV19; abundance: NA; CDR3aa: ASSMLGQPNQPQH
j_gene: TRBJ1-1; v_gene: TRBV6-5; abundance: NA; CDR3aa: ASSPWGGNTEAF
j_gene: TRBJ1-4; v_gene: TRBV11-2; abundance: NA; CDR3aa: ASTKYRGHEKLF